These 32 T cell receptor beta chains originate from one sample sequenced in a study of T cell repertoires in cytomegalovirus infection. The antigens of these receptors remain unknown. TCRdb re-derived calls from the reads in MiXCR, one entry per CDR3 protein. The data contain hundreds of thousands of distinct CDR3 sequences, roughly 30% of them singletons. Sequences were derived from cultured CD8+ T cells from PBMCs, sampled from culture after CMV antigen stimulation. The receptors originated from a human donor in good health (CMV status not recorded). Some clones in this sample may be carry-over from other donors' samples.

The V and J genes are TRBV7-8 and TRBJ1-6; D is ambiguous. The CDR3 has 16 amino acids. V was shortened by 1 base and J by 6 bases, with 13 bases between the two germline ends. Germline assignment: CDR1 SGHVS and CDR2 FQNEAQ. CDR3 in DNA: TGTGCCAGCAGCTTAGAAGGTCTAGTACCTAATTCACCCCTCCACTTT. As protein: CASSLEGLVPNSPLHF.

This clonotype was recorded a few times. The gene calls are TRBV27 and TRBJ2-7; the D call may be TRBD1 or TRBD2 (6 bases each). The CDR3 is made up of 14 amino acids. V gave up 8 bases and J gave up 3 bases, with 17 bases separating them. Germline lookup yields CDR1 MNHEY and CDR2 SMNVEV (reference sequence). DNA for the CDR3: TGTGCCAGCTCTTTACGGGGGCTAAACTACGAGCAGTACTTC. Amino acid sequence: CASSLRGLNYEQYF.

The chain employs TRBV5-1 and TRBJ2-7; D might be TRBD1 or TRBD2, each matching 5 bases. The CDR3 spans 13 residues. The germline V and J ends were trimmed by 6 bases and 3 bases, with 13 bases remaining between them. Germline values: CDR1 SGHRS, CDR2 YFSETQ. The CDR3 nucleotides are TGCGCCAGCACCGGGACCGCGGGCTACGAGCAGTACTTC. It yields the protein CASTGTAGYEQYF.

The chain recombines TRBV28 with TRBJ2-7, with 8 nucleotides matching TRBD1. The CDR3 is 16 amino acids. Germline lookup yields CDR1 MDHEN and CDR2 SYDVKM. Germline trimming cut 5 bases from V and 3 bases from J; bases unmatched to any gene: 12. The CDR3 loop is CASSPTQRTGRYEQYF. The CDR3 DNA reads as TGTGCCAGCAGTCCCACCCAAAGGACAGGGCGCTACGAGCAGTACTTC.

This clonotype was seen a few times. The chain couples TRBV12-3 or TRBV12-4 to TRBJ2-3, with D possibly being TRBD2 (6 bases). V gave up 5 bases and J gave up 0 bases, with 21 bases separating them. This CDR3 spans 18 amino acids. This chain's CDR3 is CASSLRGGPSSSTDTQYF. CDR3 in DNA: TGTGCCAGCAGTCTCCGGGGAGGCCCCTCCTCTAGCACAGATACGCAGTATTTT.

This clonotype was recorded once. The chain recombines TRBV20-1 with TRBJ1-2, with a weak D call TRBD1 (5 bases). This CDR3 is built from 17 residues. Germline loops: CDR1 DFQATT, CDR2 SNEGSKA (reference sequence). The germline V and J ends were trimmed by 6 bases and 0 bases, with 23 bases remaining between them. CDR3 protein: CSASEVDTAKSNYGYTF. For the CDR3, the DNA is TGCAGTGCCTCCGAGGTGGACACCGCGAAATCTAACTATGGCTACACCTTC.

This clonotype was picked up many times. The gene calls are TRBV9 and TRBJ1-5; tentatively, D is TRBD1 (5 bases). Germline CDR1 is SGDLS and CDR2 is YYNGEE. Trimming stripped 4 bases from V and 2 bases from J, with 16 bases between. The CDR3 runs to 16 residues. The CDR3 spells CASSPGGGFGNQPQHF. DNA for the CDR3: TGTGCCAGCAGCCCCGGGGGGGGGTTCGGCAATCAGCCCCAGCATTTT. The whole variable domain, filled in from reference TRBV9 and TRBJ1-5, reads DSGVTQTPKHLITATGQRVTLRCSPRSGDLSVYWYQQSLDQGLQFLIQYYNGEERAKGNILERFSAQQFPDLHSELNLSSLELGDSALYFCASSPGGGFGNQPQHFGDGTRLSIL.

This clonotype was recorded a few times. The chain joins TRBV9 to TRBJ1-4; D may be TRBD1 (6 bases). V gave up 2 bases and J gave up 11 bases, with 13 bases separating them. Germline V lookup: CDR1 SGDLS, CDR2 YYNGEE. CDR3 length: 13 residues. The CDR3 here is CASSVQGQEKLFF. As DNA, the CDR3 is TGTGCCAGCAGCGTTCAGGGACAAGAGAAACTGTTTTTT.

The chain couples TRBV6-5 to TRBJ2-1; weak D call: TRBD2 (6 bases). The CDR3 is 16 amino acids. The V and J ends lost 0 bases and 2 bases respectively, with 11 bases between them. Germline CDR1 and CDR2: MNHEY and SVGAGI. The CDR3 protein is CASSYSPWGAYNEQFF. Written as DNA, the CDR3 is TGTGCCAGCAGTTACTCCCCCTGGGGGGCCTACAATGAGCAGTTCTTC.

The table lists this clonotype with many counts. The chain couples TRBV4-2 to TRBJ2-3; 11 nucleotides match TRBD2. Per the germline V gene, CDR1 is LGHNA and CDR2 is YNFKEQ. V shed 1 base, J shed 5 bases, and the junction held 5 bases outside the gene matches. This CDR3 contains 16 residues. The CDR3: CASSQAGLAGGDTQYF. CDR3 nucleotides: TGTGCCAGCAGCCAAGCGGGGCTAGCGGGGGGAGATACGCAGTATTTT.

The CDR3 region is CASSPRETPSTDTQYF. The DNA for the CDR3 is TGTGCCAGCAGTCCCCGGGAAACTCCTAGCACAGATACGCAGTATTTT. The J gene is TRBJ2-3, the V gene TRBV6-5; the D gene is possibly TRBD2 (5 bases). This CDR3 is 16 amino acids long. The V end lost 5 bases, the J end lost 0 bases, and 15 bases lay between the germline ends. Germline V CDR1 and CDR2: MNHEY, SVGAGI.

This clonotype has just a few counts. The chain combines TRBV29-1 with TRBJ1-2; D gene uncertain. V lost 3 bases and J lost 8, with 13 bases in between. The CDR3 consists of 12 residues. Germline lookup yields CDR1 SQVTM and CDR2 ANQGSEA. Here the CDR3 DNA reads TGCAGCGTTGAGGCCAGGTCGTCAGGCTACACCTTC. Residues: CSVEARSSGYTF.

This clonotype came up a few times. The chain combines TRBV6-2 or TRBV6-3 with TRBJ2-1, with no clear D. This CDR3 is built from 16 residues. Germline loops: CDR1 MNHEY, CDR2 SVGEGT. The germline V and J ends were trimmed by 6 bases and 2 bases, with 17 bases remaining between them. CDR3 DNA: TGTGCCAGCAGCTTACCGGTGACTGACCCCTACAATGAGCAGTTCTTC. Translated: CASSLPVTDPYNEQFF.

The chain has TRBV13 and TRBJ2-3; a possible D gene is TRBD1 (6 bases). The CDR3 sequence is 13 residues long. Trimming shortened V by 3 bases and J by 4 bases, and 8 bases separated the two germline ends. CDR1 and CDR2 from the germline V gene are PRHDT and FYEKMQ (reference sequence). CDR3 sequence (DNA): TGTGCCAGCAGCTTCAAGGGGGCAGATACGCAGTATTTT. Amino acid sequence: CASSFKGADTQYF.

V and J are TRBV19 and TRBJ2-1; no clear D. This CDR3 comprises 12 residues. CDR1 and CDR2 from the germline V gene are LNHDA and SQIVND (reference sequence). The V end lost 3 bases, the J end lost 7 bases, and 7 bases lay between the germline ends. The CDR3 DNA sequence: TGTGCCAGTAGTATCATAGGGAATGAGCAGTTCTTC. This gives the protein CASSIIGNEQFF.

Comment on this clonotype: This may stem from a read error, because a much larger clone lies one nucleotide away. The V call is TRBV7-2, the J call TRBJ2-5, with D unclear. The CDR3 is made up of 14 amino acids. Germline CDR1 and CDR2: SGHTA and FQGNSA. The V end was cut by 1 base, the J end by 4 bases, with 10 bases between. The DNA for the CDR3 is TGTGCCAGCAGCTTAGGACCAAGGCCAGAGACCCAGTACTTC. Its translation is CASSLGPRPETQYF. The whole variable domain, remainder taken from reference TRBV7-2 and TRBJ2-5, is GAGVSQSPSNKVTEKGKDVELRCDPISGHTALYWYRQSLGQGLEFLIYFQGNSAPDKSGLPSDRFSAERTGGSVSTLTIQRTQQEDSAVYLCASSLGPRPETQYFGPGTRLLVL.

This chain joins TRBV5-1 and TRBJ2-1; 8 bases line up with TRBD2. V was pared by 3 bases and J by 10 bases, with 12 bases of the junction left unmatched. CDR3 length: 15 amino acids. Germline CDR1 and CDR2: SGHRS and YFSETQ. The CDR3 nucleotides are TGCGCCAGCAGCTCAGCGGGGGCCCCAATCCAAGAGCAGTTCTTC. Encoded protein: CASSSAGAPIQEQFF.

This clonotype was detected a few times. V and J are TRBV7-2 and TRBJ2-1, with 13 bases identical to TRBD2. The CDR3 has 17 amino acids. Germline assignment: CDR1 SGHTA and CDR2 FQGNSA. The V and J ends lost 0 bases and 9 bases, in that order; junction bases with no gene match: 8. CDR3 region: CASSLALGLAGDGEQFF. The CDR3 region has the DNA TGTGCCAGCAGCTTAGCCCTCGGACTAGCGGGGGACGGTGAGCAGTTCTTC.

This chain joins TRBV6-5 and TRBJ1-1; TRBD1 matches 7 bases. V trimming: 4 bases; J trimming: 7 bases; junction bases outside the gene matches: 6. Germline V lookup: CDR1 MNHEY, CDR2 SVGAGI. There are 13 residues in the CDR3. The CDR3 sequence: CASSLDRKLEAFF. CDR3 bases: TGTGCCAGCAGTTTGGACAGGAAACTTGAAGCTTTCTTT.

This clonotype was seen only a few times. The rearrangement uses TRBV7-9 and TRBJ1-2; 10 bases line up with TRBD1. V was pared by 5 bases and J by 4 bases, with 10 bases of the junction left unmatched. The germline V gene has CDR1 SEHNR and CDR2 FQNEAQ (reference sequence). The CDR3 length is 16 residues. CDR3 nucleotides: TGTGCCAGCAGCCGTTTACGGGACAGGGGATCCTATGGCTACACCTTC. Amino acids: CASSRLRDRGSYGYTF.

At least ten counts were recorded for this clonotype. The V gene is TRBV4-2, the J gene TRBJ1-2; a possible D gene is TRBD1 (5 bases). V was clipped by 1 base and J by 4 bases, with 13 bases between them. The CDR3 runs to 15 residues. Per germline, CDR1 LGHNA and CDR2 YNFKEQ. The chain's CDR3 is CASSQAPTVSYGYTF. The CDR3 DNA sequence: TGTGCCAGCAGCCAAGCTCCGACAGTTTCCTATGGCTACACCTTC.

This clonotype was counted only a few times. CDR3 amino acids: CASSFYSGHNGNTIYF. CDR3 bases: TGTGCCAGCAGCTTTTACTCCGGACATAACGGAAACACCATATATTTT. The chain has TRBV7-9 and TRBJ1-3; D possibly corresponds to TRBD1 (5 bases). This CDR3 spans 16 amino acids. Looked up from germline, CDR1 is SEHNR and CDR2 is FQNEAQ (reference sequence). V shed 3 bases and J shed 4 bases, with 16 bases lying between them.

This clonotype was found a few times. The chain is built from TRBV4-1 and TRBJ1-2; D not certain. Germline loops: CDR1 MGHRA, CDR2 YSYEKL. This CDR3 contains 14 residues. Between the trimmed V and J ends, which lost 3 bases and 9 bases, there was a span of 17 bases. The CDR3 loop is CASSQYSAGGSYTF. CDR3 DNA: TGCGCCAGCAGCCAGTATTCGGCAGGAGGCAGCTACACCTTC.

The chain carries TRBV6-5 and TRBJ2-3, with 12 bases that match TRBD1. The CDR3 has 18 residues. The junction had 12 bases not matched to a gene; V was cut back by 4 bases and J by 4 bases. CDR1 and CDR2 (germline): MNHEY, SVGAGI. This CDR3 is CASSSLNSGTGGSDTQYF. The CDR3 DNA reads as TGTGCCAGCAGTTCACTTAATTCCGGGACAGGGGGCTCAGATACGCAGTATTTT.

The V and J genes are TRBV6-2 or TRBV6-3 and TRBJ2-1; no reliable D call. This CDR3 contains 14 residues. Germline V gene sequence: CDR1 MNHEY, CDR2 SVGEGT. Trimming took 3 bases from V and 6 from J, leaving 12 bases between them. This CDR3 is CASSYRPSPNEQFF. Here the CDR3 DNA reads TGTGCCAGCAGTTATCGACCAAGTCCCAATGAGCAGTTCTTC.

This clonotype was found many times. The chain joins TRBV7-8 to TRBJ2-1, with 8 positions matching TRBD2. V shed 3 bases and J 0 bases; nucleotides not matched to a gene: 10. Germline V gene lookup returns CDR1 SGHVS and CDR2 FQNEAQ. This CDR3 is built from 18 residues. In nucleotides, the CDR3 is TGTGCCAGCAGCTTTACGAGACGGGGGGGCAGCTCCTACAATGAGCAGTTCTTC. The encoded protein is CASSFTRRGGSSYNEQFF.

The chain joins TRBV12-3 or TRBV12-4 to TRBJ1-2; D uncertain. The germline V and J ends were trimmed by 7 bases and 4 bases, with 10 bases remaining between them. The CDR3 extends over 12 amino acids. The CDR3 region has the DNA TGTGCCAGCACCAGAGATATCTATGGCTACACCTTC. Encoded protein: CASTRDIYGYTF.

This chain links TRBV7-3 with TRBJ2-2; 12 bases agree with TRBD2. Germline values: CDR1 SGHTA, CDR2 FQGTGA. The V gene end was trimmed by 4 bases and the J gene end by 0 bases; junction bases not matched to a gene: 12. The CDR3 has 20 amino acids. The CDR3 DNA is TGTGCCAGCAGCTCCCCCCGATTTACTAGCGGGGGGACGAACACCGGGGAGCTGTTTTTT. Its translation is CASSSPRFTSGGTNTGELFF.

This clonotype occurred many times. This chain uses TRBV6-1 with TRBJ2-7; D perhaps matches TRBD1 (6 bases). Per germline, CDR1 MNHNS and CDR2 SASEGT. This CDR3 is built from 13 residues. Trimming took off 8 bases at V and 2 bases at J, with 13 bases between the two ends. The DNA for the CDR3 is TGTGCCAGCTGTCCCAGGACAGCCTACGAGCAGTACTTC. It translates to CASCPRTAYEQYF.

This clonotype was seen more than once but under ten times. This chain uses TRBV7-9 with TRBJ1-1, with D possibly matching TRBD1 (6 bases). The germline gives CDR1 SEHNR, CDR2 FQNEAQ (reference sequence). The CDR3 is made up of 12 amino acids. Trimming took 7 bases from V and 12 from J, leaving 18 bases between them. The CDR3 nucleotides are TGTGCCAGCACCCCGTCCCAGGGGTTGACTTTCTTT. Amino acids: CASTPSQGLTFF. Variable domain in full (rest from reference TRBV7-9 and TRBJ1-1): DTGVSQNPRHKITKRGQNVTFRCDPISEHNRLYWYRQTLGQGPEFLTYFQNEAQLEKSRLLSDRFSAERPKGSFSTLEIQRTEQGDSAMYLCASTPSQGLTFFGQGTRLTVV.

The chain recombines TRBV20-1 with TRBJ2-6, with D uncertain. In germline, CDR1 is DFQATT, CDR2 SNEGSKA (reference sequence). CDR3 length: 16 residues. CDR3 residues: CSHPTETYSGANVLTF. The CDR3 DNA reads TGCAGCCACCCCACGGAGACCTACTCTGGGGCCAACGTCCTGACTTTC.

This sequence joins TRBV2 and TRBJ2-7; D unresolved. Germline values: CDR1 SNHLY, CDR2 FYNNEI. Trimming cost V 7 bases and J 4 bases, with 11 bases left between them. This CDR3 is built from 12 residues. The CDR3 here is CASKGSIYEQYF. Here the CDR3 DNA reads TGTGCCAGCAAAGGCAGTATATACGAGCAGTACTTC.